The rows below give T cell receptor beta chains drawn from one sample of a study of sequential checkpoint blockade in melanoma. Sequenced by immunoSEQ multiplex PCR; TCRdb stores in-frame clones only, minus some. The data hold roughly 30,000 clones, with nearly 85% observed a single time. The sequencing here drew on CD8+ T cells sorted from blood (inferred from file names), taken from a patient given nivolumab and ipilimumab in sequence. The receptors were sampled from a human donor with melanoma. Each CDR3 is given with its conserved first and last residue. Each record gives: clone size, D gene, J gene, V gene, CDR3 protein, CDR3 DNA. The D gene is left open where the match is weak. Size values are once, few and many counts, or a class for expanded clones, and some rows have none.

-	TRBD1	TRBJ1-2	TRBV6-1	CASNLGTESGGYTF	TGTGCCAGCAACCTCGGGACAGAGAGCGGTGGCTACACCTTC
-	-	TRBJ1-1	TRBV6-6	CASSSPSEGPEAFF	TGTGCCAGCAGCTCCCCCTCGGAGGGGCCTGAAGCTTTCTTT
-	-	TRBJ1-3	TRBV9	CASRQHRDWGMMSSGNTIYF	TGTGCCAGCAGACAGCACCGGGACTGGGGCATGATGAGCTCTGGAAACACCATATATTTT
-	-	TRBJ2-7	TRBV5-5	CASKLEGYEQYF	TGTGCCAGCAAGCTTGAGGGCTACGAGCAGTACTTC
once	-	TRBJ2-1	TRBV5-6	CASSLVGFARTYNEQFF	TGTGCCAGCAGCTTGGTAGGTTTCGCTCGGACATACAATGAGCAGTTCTTC
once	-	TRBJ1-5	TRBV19	CASTSIGGSNQPQHF	TGTGCCAGTACTAGTATAGGCGGTAGCAATCAGCCCCAGCATTTT
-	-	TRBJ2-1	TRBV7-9	CASSDSTQSYNEQFF	TGTGCCAGCAGCGATTCGACACAATCCTACAATGAGCAGTTCTTC
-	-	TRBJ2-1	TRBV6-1	CASSEYEVSYNEQFF	TGTGCCAGCAGTGAATATGAGGTGTCCTACAATGAGCAGTTCTTC
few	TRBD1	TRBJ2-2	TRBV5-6	CASSAGQAPGELFF	TGTGCCAGCAGCGCGGGACAGGCCCCCGGGGAGCTGTTTTTT
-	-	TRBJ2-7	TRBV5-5	CASSSVGDEQYF	TGTGCCAGCAGCTCAGTAGGGGACGAGCAGTACTTC
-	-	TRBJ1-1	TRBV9	CASSALGPEAFF	TGTGCCAGCAGCGCCCTTGGGCCCGAAGCTTTCTTT
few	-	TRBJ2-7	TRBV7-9	CASSPVYEQYF	TGTGCCAGCAGCCCCGTGTACGAGCAGTACTTC
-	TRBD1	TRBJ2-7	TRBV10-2	CASSERGQGGYEQYF	TGCGCCAGCAGTGAGAGGGGACAGGGTGGATACGAGCAGTACTTC
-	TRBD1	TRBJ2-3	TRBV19	CASSLTGASTDTQYF	TGTGCCAGTAGCCTGACAGGGGCTAGCACAGATACGCAGTATTTT
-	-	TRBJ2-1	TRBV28	CASTATGYNEQFF	TGTGCCAGCACCGCTACAGGCTACAATGAGCAGTTCTTC
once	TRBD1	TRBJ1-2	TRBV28	CASSLGDRVNYGYTF	TGTGCCAGCAGTTTAGGGGACAGGGTAAACTATGGCTACACCTTC
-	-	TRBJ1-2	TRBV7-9	CASSINSYNYGYTF	TGTGCCAGCAGCATTAATAGCTATAACTATGGCTACACCTTC
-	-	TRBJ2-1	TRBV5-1	CASRQGHEQFF	TGCGCCAGCAGGCAGGGTCATGAGCAGTTCTTC
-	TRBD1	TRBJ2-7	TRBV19	CASSMGTDYEQYF	TGTGCCAGTAGTATGGGGACAGACTACGAGCAGTACTTC
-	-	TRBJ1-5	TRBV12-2	CASQAIGIFGSNQPQHF	TGTGCAAGTCAAGCAATCGGGATCTTCGGTAGCAATCAGCCCCAGCATTTT
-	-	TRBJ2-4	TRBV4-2	CASSLLIGPGHIQYF	TGTGCCAGCAGCCTCTTAATTGGGCCAGGCCACATTCAGTACTTC
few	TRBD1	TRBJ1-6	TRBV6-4	CASSASGGSSSPLHF	TGTGCCAGCAGTGCGTCAGGGGGCTCCAGTTCACCCCTCCACTTT
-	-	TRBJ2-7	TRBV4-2	CASSQAPDSPGEQYF	TGTGCCAGCAGCCAAGCCCCGGACAGCCCGGGAGAGCAGTACTTC
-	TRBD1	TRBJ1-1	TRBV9	CASSSTGRNTEAFF	TGTGCCAGCAGCTCGACAGGGCGGAACACTGAAGCTTTCTTT
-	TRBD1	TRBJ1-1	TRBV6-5	CASNLVPRGDTEAFF	TGTGCCAGCAACCTTGTGCCCAGGGGGGACACTGAAGCTTTCTTT
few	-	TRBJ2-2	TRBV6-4	CASSAEAGDTGELFF	TGTGCCAGCAGTGCCGAAGCAGGGGATACCGGGGAGCTGTTTTTT
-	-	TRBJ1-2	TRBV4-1	CASRGLEGDYTF	TGCGCCAGCAGAGGTTTGGAGGGTGACTACACCTTC
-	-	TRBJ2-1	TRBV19	CASSMGWGVNEQFF	TGTGCCAGTAGTATGGGGTGGGGGGTGAATGAGCAGTTCTTC
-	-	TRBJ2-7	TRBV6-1	CASSTIRLSYEQYF	TGTGCCAGCAGTACAATACGTCTCTCCTACGAGCAGTACTTC
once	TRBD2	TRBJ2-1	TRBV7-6	CASSSPGLDLDEQFF	TGTGCCAGCAGCTCTCCGGGACTAGATTTGGATGAGCAGTTCTTC
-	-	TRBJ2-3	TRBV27	CASTLSHYVADTQYF	TGTGCCAGCACCCTAAGTCACTATGTTGCGGATACGCAGTATTTT
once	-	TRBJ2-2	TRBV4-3	CASSRDRNTGELFF	TGCGCCAGCAGCCGTGACAGGAACACCGGGGAGCTGTTTTTT
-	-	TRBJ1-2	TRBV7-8	CASSPLGEGWDYGYTF	TGTGCCAGCAGCCCACTGGGGGAGGGGTGGGACTATGGCTACACCTTC
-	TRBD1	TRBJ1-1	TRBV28	CASIPRQGWTEAFF	TGTGCCAGCATTCCAAGACAGGGGTGGACTGAAGCTTTCTTT
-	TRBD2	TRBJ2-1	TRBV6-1	CAILGLVEQFF	TGTGCCATCCTTGGACTAGTCGAGCAGTTCTTC
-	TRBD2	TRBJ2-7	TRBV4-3	CASSQGVGSGSYEQYF	TGCGCCAGCAGCCAAGGAGTCGGTAGCGGGAGTTACGAGCAGTACTTC
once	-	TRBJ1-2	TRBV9	CASSPTEPNYGYTF	TGTGCCAGCAGTCCGACAGAACCTAACTATGGCTACACCTTC
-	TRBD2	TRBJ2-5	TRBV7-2	CASTPPGLAGGETQYF	TGTGCCAGCACCCCCCCCGGACTAGCGGGGGGAGAGACCCAGTACTTC
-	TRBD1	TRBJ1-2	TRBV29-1	CSVATGRDYGYTF	TGCAGCGTTGCGACAGGGCGGGACTATGGCTACACCTTC
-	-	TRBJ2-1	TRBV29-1	CSGQINEQFF	TGCAGCGGCCAGATTAATGAGCAGTTCTTC
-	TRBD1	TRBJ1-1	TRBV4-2	CASSLYPGTGSTEAFF	TGTGCCAGCAGCCTCTACCCCGGGACAGGGAGCACTGAAGCTTTCTTT
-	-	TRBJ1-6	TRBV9	CASNGGDNSPLHF	TGTGCCAGCAATGGGGGGGATAATTCACCCCTCCACTTT
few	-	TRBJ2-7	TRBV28	CASSSANYEQYF	TGTGCCAGCAGCAGCGCGAACTACGAGCAGTACTTC
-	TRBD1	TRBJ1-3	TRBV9	CASSVGQAFSGNTIYF	TGTGCCAGCAGCGTTGGACAGGCCTTCTCTGGAAACACCATATATTTT
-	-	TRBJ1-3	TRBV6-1	CASSDPAGSGNTIYF	TGTGCCAGCAGCGATCCAGCGGGCTCTGGAAACACCATATATTTT